The subject of this entry is one T cell receptor beta chain. What it binds is unknown. One end of the junction is discordant with germline, which a read error may explain. The germline CDR1 and CDR2 sequences are SGHNT and YYREEE (reference sequence). The CDR3 length is 19 residues. The data are from a study of tumor and adjacent non-tumor tissue in lung cancer. Study in general: Histology: around 13 adenocarcinoma, a couple of squamous cell carcinoma, 1 small cell lung cancer.

No cell sorting was done before RNA was extracted from the tissue. TCRbeta libraries were built with three rounds of nested PCR, modified from ARM-PCR. TCRdb processed the multiplex PCR reads anew with MiXCR; each CDR3 protein has one entry. This sample has 70,000 to 80,000 distinct CDR3 sequences, with around 77% found just once. Regarding the study as a whole: Tumor repertoires had a smaller top 100 clone share than normal lung. Patients with more diverse tumor TCRs had worse survival. Tumor tissue had significantly higher TCR diversity than normal lung.

Material: lung tumor tissue. The J gene is TRBJ2-1, the V gene TRBV5-4, with D perhaps TRBD1 or TRBD2 (5 bases each). The TCR originated in a woman in her thirties or forties with non-small cell lung cancer. CDR3 DNA sequence: TGTGCCAGCAGCTTGGGACCGGGATGGGGGTCGACCTCCTGCAATGAGCAGTTCTTC. Translation: CASSLGPGWGSTSCNEQFF.